Here is one T cell receptor beta chain with its context. The source of the sample is a study of patients and donors after allogeneic stem cell transplantation. One entry per CDR3 protein results from TCRdb running MiXCR on the RT-PCR reads. The sample lists about 200,000 distinct CDR3 sequences; more than 35% were seen once. This sequence was found in a human donor who was either an allogeneic HSCT recipient or a stem cell or donor lymphocyte infusion donor (not recorded which). It is not recorded whose cells these are; they may come from a transplant donor. Sequencing used blood, either unsorted or a sorted T cell fraction (not recorded which).

The CDR3: CSVSYNEQFF. The CDR3 bases are TGCAGCGTTTCCTACAATGAGCAGTTCTTC. The gene calls are TRBV29-1 and TRBJ2-1; D is unclear. There are 10 residues in the CDR3. V dropped 5 bases and J dropped 1 base, with 0 bases sitting between them. Germline values: CDR1 SQVTM, CDR2 ANQGSEA.